The 27 T cell receptor beta chains below come from one sample, sequenced in a study of T-cell memory formation after mild COVID-19. One entry per CDR3 protein, called by TCRdb with MiXCR from the 5' RACE reads. The sample records some 490,000 distinct CDR3 sequences, 15% to 20% being singletons. Material for sequencing was PBMCs or a T cell subset sorted from them (not recorded which). The receptor set was obtained from an adult woman who had mild COVID-19 (a few samples of this study predate the infection). Cell type and time point are not known.

This chain links TRBV24-1 with TRBJ2-3, with D unresolved. V was cut by 6 bases and J by 1 base, with 10 bases left in between. Germline V gene data show CDR1 as KGHDR and CDR2 as SFDVKD. This CDR3 spans 14 amino acids. CDR3 in amino acids: CATSRKTRTDTQYF. The DNA for the CDR3 is TGTGCCACCAGTCGGAAAACTCGCACAGATACGCAGTATTTT.

Only a few counts were recorded for this clonotype. The rearrangement joins TRBV5-5 to TRBJ2-2; TRBD1 aligns across 7 bases. The CDR3 has 16 amino acids. Germline lookup yields CDR1 SGHKS and CDR2 YYEKEE (reference sequence). J gave up 0 bases and V 2 bases, and 4 bases lay outside the gene matches. The CDR3 sequence: CASSFRDRANTGELFF. CDR3 DNA: TGTGCCAGCAGCTTCAGAGACAGGGCGAACACCGGGGAGCTGTTTTTT.

The rearrangement uses TRBV20-1 and TRBJ1-2; a weak D match, TRBD1 (6 bases). This CDR3 is 13 amino acids long. Trimming left V 0 bases short and J 8 bases short, with 13 bases between. Germline V lookup: CDR1 DFQATT, CDR2 SNEGSKA (reference sequence). CDR3 nucleotides: TGCAGTGCTAGAGATGGCCAGGGGATCGGCTACACCTTC. Encoded protein: CSARDGQGIGYTF.

The rearrangement joins TRBV7-2 to TRBJ1-1; D unresolved. The CDR3 contains 11 residues. Germline V gene lookup returns CDR1 SGHTA and CDR2 FQGNSA. V lost 3 bases to trimming and J lost 9 bases, with 8 bases between them. The CDR3 protein is CASSFARQAFF. CDR3 DNA: TGTGCCAGCAGCTTTGCCCGCCAAGCTTTCTTT.

This clonotype was seen more than once but under ten times. This chain joins TRBV5-1 and TRBJ2-3, with 7 bases matching TRBD2. CDR3 length equals 14 residues. The ends lost 0 bases at V and 2 bases at J; junction bases unmatched: 0. CDR1 SGHRS and CDR2 YFSETQ come from the germline V gene. CDR3 sequence reads: CASSLGDYTDTQYF. Written as DNA, the CDR3 is TGCGCCAGCAGCTTGGGGGACTACACAGATACGCAGTATTTT.

This clonotype was seen more than once but under ten times. One end of the junction is discordant with germline, which a read error may explain. This chain joins TRBV20-1 and TRBJ2-5; D assignment may be TRBD1 or TRBD2 (5 bases each). The CDR3 totals 13 residues. CDR1 DFQATT and CDR2 SNEGSKA come from the germline V gene (reference sequence). DNA for the CDR3: TGCAGTACTCAGAGGGGCTTCTCAGGCTCAACCCACTTC. Protein sequence: CSTQRGFSGSTHF.

The rearrangement links TRBV18 to TRBJ1-5; the D gene is possibly TRBD1 (6 bases). This CDR3 spans 14 amino acids. Trimming took off 6 bases at V and 5 bases at J, with 14 bases between the two ends. Germline CDR1 KGHSH, CDR2 LQKENI. CDR3 coding DNA: TGTGCCAGCTCCCCCGGGACATACGATCAGCCCCAGCATTTT. As protein: CASSPGTYDQPQHF.

DNA of the CDR3: TGCGCCAGCAGCCCTGGGACTAGCGGAGGTCGGGAGACCCAGTACTTC. Amino acid sequence: CASSPGTSGGRETQYF. J is TRBJ2-5 and V is TRBV5-1; 11 nucleotides match TRBD2. Germline assignment: CDR1 SGHRS and CDR2 YFSETQ. The CDR3 consists of 16 residues. V dropped 4 bases and J dropped 5; count of bases not matched to a gene: 10.

The chain is built from TRBV11-2 and TRBJ2-2; tentatively, D is TRBD1 (5 bases). Trimming took off 6 bases at V and 7 bases at J, with 18 bases between the two ends. The V gene's germline CDR1 is SGHAT and CDR2 FQNNGV. The CDR3 is made up of 15 amino acids. CDR3 amino acids: CASRERPGPGGELFF. The DNA for the CDR3 is TGTGCCAGCAGGGAAAGGCCAGGGCCGGGCGGGGAGCTGTTTTTT.

This chain connects TRBV4-3 to TRBJ2-7; 11 nucleotides align to TRBD2. The CDR3 is 18 amino acids. Unmatched junction bases numbered 11, after V lost 0 bases and J lost 4 bases. Germline values: CDR1 LGHNA, CDR2 YSLEER. This CDR3 is CASSQEADPGLAAYEQYF. The DNA for the CDR3 is TGCGCCAGCAGCCAAGAGGCAGATCCGGGACTAGCGGCTTACGAGCAGTACTTC.

This chain connects TRBV19 to TRBJ2-3, with D possibly matching TRBD2 (5 bases). The CDR3 has 16 amino acids. The ends were cut back, 0 bases at V and 3 bases at J, with 13 bases in the middle. Germline lookup yields CDR1 LNHDA and CDR2 SQIVND (reference sequence). CDR3: CASSIDWERMTDTQYF. CDR3 coding DNA: TGTGCCAGTAGTATAGATTGGGAGAGGATGACAGATACGCAGTATTTT.

In its sample, this clonotype was seen a few times. The chain carries TRBV24-1 and TRBJ2-1, with D perhaps given as TRBD1 or TRBD2 (5 bases each). Germline V gene data show CDR1 as KGHDR and CDR2 as SFDVKD. The CDR3 spans 14 residues. The V end was cut by 3 bases, the J end by 8 bases, with 13 bases between. The CDR3 DNA sequence: TGTGCCACCAGTGATCCGAGGGGATGGTATGAGCAGTTCTTC. Amino acids: CATSDPRGWYEQFF.

The V and J genes are TRBV20-1 and TRBJ1-3; D gene unclear. CDR3 length equals 12 residues. The germline gives CDR1 DFQATT, CDR2 SNEGSKA (reference sequence). CDR3 DNA: TGCACCGCAGTAAACTCTGGAAACACCATATATTTT. Translation gives CTAVNSGNTIYF.

The V call is TRBV9, the J call TRBJ2-3, with TRBD2 identical over 9 bases. The CDR3 has 15 residues. In germline, CDR1 is SGDLS, CDR2 YYNGEE. V dropped 4 bases and J dropped 2; count of bases not matched to a gene: 5. The CDR3 sequence: CASSSTSGYTDTQYF. The CDR3 DNA follows: TGTGCCAGCAGCTCGACTAGCGGATACACAGATACGCAGTATTTT.

The table lists this clonotype with a count of one. The chain employs TRBV9 and TRBJ2-1; 9 bases are a match to TRBD2. Losses at the gene ends were 4 bases for V and 2 bases for J; bases not matched to a gene: 13. Per germline, CDR1 SGDLS and CDR2 YYNGEE. CDR3 length: 18 residues. CDR3 sequence: CASSPRFTSSGTYNEQFF. As DNA, the CDR3 is TGTGCCAGCAGCCCCCGTTTTACCTCTAGCGGGACCTACAATGAGCAGTTCTTC.

The chain joins TRBV2 to TRBJ1-1; no definite D call. Trimming took 6 bases from V and 10 from J, leaving 12 bases between them. Germline CDR1 SNHLY, CDR2 FYNNEI. The CDR3 totals 11 residues. DNA of the CDR3: TGTGCCAGCAGACTGGGCAATGGAGCTTTCTTT. Its protein product is CASRLGNGAFF.

V usage is TRBV5-6 and J usage is TRBJ2-7; D is uncertain. The CDR3 contains 13 residues. Trimming took off 2 bases at V and 4 bases at J, with 10 bases between the two ends. The V gene's germline CDR1 is SGHDT and CDR2 YYEEEE. Here the CDR3 reads CASSFGSKYEQYF. Here the CDR3 DNA reads TGTGCCAGCAGCTTTGGATCAAAGTACGAGCAGTACTTC.

This clonotype was found a few times. The chain combines TRBV27 with TRBJ1-2, with a tentative D call TRBD1 (6 bases). V dropped 8 bases and J dropped 2 bases, with 18 bases sitting between them. CDR3 size: 15 residues. Germline V CDR1 and CDR2: MNHEY, SMNVEV (reference sequence). The CDR3 protein is CASGRTTGLNYGYTF. The CDR3 nucleotides are TGTGCCAGCGGTAGGACGACAGGACTAAACTATGGCTACACCTTC.

This clonotype has only a few counts. The V and J genes are TRBV5-1 and TRBJ2-1; 7 positions match TRBD1. V trimming: 4 bases; J trimming: 12 bases; junction bases outside the gene matches: 7. CDR3 length: 12 residues. CDR1 and CDR2 (germline): SGHRS, YFSETQ. In DNA form, the CDR3 reads TGCGCCAGCAGCCTAGACAGGGTTAGGCAGTTCTTC. Protein: CASSLDRVRQFF.

This clonotype showed up just a few times. The CDR3 spells CASSQLRGTGELFF. Here the CDR3 DNA reads TGTGCCAGCAGCCAGCTCAGGGGCACCGGGGAGCTGTTTTTT. This chain connects TRBV3-1 to TRBJ2-2; maybe TRBD1 (6 bases). The CDR3 runs to 14 residues. Germline lookup yields CDR1 LGHDT and CDR2 YNNKEL (reference sequence). Deletions cut 3 bases from V and 4 bases from J, with 9 bases between. Variable domain in full (rest from reference TRBV3-1 and TRBJ2-2): DTAVSQTPKYLVTQMGNDKSIKCEQNLGHDTMYWYKQDSKKFLKIMFSYNNKELIINETVPNRFSPKSPDKAHLNLHINSLELGDSAVYFCASSQLRGTGELFFGEGSRLTVL.

In this sample, this clonotype turned up many times. DNA of the CDR3: TGTGCCAGCACCCTATCTGCGGGCGGGAGGAACGAGCAGTACTTC. This translates into CASTLSAGGRNEQYF. The V and J genes are TRBV7-6 and TRBJ2-7; 8 bases match TRBD2. Germline-derived CDR1 and CDR2 are SGHVS and FNYEAQ. This CDR3 has 15 residues. Trimming at V came to 7 bases and at J to 5 bases, leaving 13 bases not matched to a gene.

V gene TRBV29-1 combines with J gene TRBJ2-3; 9 bases are shared with TRBD1. V trimming: 4 bases; J trimming: 2 bases; junction bases outside the gene matches: 4. The germline gives CDR1 SQVTM, CDR2 ANQGSEA. The CDR3 length is 14 residues. The CDR3 DNA sequence: TGCAGCGTTGTGGGGACAGGGTTCACAGATACGCAGTATTTT. Its translation is CSVVGTGFTDTQYF.

The chain combines TRBV7-9 with TRBJ2-5; 8 bases are shared with TRBD1. This CDR3 is 14 amino acids long. Germline V gene lookup returns CDR1 SEHNR and CDR2 FQNEAQ (reference sequence). V gave up 4 bases and J gave up 4 bases; unmatched junction bases: 5. CDR3 DNA sequence: TGTGCCAGCAGCTCGTATACAGGGGGAGAGACCCAGTACTTC. Protein product: CASSSYTGGETQYF.

This clonotype was seen a handful of times. The V and J genes are TRBV12-3 or TRBV12-4 and TRBJ1-6, with D maybe TRBD1 (6 bases). The CDR3 contains 14 residues. V shed 5 bases and J shed 8 bases, with 13 bases lying between them. CDR3 DNA sequence: TGTGCCAGCAGTGCCCAGGGGAGTCATTCACCCCTCCACTTT. Translating it yields CASSAQGSHSPLHF.

The rearrangement links TRBV7-9 to TRBJ1-2; the D is unclear. Trimming pared 4 bases from V and 6 bases from J, leaving 12 bases between. This CDR3 has 13 residues. Germline V gene data show CDR1 as SEHNR and CDR2 as FQNEAQ (reference sequence). DNA for the CDR3: TGTGCCAGCAGCTCCCGAGGTCCTAATGGCTACACCTTC. This gives the protein CASSSRGPNGYTF.

This clonotype has only a few counts. The chain uses TRBV5-1 and TRBJ1-1; 7 nucleotides agree with TRBD1. The CDR3 covers 14 residues. Germline CDR1 and CDR2: SGHRS and YFSETQ. V was clipped by 7 bases and J by 5 bases; unmatched bases: 11. CDR3 residues: CASCPTGCRTEAFF. DNA for the CDR3: TGCGCCAGCTGTCCGACAGGGTGTAGAACTGAAGCTTTCTTT.

This clonotype was recorded a few times. This sequence joins TRBV15 and TRBJ2-1; 7 positions agree with TRBD2. Germline V lookup: CDR1 LNHNV, CDR2 YYDKDF (reference sequence). V trimming: 5 bases; J trimming: 4 bases; junction bases outside the gene matches: 8. This CDR3 contains 15 residues. CDR3: CATSLGLVRYNEQFF. The CDR3, as DNA: TGTGCCACCAGCCTAGGACTAGTAAGATACAATGAGCAGTTCTTC.